This T cell receptor (beta chain) was recorded in a study of blood T cell repertoires in COVID-19 (dated by TCRdb to 2020 to 2021). Regarding the research as a whole: Samples from collaborators originated in the United States, Italy and Spain and spanned both the acute and convalescent phases of COVID-19. Where available, HLA class I and class II types were obtained from metadata supplied by the sample provider rather than from assay-based typing. The prospective study material was composed of cDNA or gDNA derived from T cells, B-cell-depleted T cells, or PBMCs. Subjects who had been exposed to COVID-19, were actively infected with it, or had recovered from it provided the deeply sampled blood TCRbeta repertoires that made up the dataset. A de-identified subject ID, COVID-19 status, age in years and sex were almost always included in the sample metadata. The samples were drawn from two sources: the first 160 participants of the ongoing ImmuneRACE study, and over 950 subjects contributed by 6 global collaborators. The repertoires were made available in a free public database intended to serve as a resource for research on the immune response to SARS-CoV-2.

Note on this clone: Its cognate antigen has yet to be identified. The record has no base qualities; no much larger clone is one base away.

Collaborating institutions collected whole blood in K2EDTA tubes following their own protocols. For TCRbeta analysis, collaborator samples were shipped as frozen whole blood, as isolated PBMCs, or as DNA extracted from either sample type. TCRbeta CDR3 regions were amplified from genomic DNA using the immunoSEQ Assay, a bias-controlled multiplex PCR. The source study handled its data this way. The number of nucleated cells in each sample was estimated by amplification of reference gene primers within the assay. Sequence reads were collapsed and filtered to measure the absolute abundance of every unique TCRbeta CDR3 rearrangement. Productive Simpson clonality was computed per sample as the square root of Simpson's diversity index over productive rearrangements. The immuneACCESS repertoire file appears here via TCRdb, limited to in-frame rearrangements. These files lack a portion of the clones; in checked studies, under half of the deficit traces to unresolved V genes, and the cause of the others is not known. The V and J calls and clone size are taken from that table; D and trimming were inferred from the DNA. This sample lists approximately 34,000 clones; about 90% were detected once. The ten largest clones take up about a tenth of the sample.

CDR1 is given as SGHAT and CDR2 as FQNNGV, both from the germline V gene. Trimming costs V 2 bases and J 3 bases, and their ends lie 10 bases apart. The CDR3 holds 14 amino acids from the cysteine to the phenylalanine. Kept here is only the CDR3 DNA, which spans 42 bases and is read in frame from base 1. Findings and caveats that apply to the study as a whole: How much clinical and demographic metadata was included differed by source and by participant, and the metadata was provided uncurated.

The TCR comes from a human donor in a cohort sampled during active COVID-19. The sequencing input was peripheral blood. The rearrangement joined TRBV11-2 to TRBJ1-1; the D segment could be TRBD1, given 5 matching bases. The DNA is as follows: TGTGCCAGCAGCTTAAGACAGACTTACACTGAAGCTTTCTTT. It codes for CASSLRQTYTEAFF. The full variable domain, with segments outside the CDR3 supplied by the reference TRBV11-2 and TRBJ1-1 proteins, appears as EAGVAQSPRYKIIEKRQSVAFWCNPISGHATLYWYQQILGQGPKLLIQFQNNGVVDDSQLPKDRFSAERLKGVDSTLKIQPAKLEDSAVYLCASSLRQTYTEAFFGQGTRLTVV.